The T cell receptor (beta chain) under discussion was sequenced for a study of OX40 agonist ivuxolimab in advanced cancers. Sequencing was performed with immunoSEQ multiplex PCR; in TCRdb, only in-frame clones are kept and a portion is missing. The sample records approximately 39,000 clones, 88% being singletons. This clonotype was sampled from an adult with an advanced solid tumor such as melanoma, head and neck, liver or kidney cancer. Sequencing used CD4+ or CD8+ T cells sorted from blood, obtained in a trial of the OX40 agonist ivuxolimab.

CDR3 protein: CASSLVGYFSYEQYF. CDR3 DNA sequence: TGTGCCAGCAGCTTAGTAGGGTATTTTTCGTACGAGCAGTACTTC. The chain couples TRBV7-2 to TRBJ2-7; the D is unclear. V gave up 1 base and J gave up 4 bases, with 14 bases separating them. The CDR3 has 15 amino acids. Germline V gives CDR1 SGHTA, CDR2 FQGNSA.